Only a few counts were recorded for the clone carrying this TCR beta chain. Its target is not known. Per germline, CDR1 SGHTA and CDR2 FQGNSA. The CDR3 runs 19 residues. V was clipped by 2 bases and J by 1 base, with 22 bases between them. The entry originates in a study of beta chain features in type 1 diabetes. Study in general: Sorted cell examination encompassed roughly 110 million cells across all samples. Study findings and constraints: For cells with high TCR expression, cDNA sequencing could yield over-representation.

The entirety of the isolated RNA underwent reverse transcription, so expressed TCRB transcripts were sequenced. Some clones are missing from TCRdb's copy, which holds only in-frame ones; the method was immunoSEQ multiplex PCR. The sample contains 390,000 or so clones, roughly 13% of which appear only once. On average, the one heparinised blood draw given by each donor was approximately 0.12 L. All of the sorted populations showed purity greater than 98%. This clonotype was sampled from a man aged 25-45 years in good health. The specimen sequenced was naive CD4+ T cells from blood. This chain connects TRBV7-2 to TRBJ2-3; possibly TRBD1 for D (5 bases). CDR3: CASSLLGSLGLRGTDTQYF. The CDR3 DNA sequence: TGTGCCAGCAGCTTATTGGGTAGTTTGGGGCTTCGTGGCACAGATACGCAGTATTTT. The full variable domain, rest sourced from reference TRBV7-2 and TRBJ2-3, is GAGVSQSPSNKVTEKGKDVELRCDPISGHTALYWYRQSLGQGLEFLIYFQGNSAPDKSGLPSDRFSAERTGGSVSTLTIQRTQQEDSAVYLCASSLLGSLGLRGTDTQYFGPGTRLTVL.